These 32 T cell receptor beta chains came from one sample sequenced in a study of shared clonotypes between healthy human individuals (dated by TCRdb to about 2020). Library preparation employed the immunoSEQ multiplex PCR assay. Sourced from immuneACCESS, this table was stored by TCRdb with only in-frame sequences that have V and J called. A share of the clones is absent; for the studies checked, an unresolved V gene accounts for under half, and the remainder has no known explanation. In all, the sample holds around 2.3 million clones, and 90% to 96% of those were seen once. 0.13% of the sample goes to the ten largest clones. The sample was naive CD4+ T cells sorted from blood. Reading the label with the study, this specimen's cell subset or site is: CD45RA+ positively selected. These receptor sequences come from a young man in good health.

V gene TRBV5-1 combines with J gene TRBJ2-2; TRBD1 matches at 7 bases. Germline V gene data show CDR1 as SGHRS and CDR2 as YFSETQ. This CDR3 comprises 15 residues. V trimming: 0 bases; J trimming: 4 bases; junction bases outside the gene matches: 3. CDR3 sequence reads: CASSLGSGGTGELFF. The CDR3 DNA reads TGCGCCAGCAGCTTGGGGTCAGGGGGCACCGGGGAGCTGTTTTTT. The complete variable domain, with remaining parts taken from reference TRBV5-1 and TRBJ2-2, reads KAGVTQTPRYLIKTRGQQVTLSCSPISGHRSVSWYQQTPGQGLQFLFEYFSETQRNKGNFPGRFSGRQFSNSRSEMNVSTLELGDSALYLCASSLGSGGTGELFFGEGSRLTVL.

This clone has just one count. V and J are TRBV6-5 and TRBJ2-7, with no clear D. CDR1 MNHEY and CDR2 SVGAGI come from the germline V gene. Deletions cut 4 bases from V and 7 bases from J, with 11 bases between. CDR3 length: 12 amino acids. CDR3: CASSSSLREQYF. For the CDR3, the DNA is TGTGCCAGCAGTTCCTCCCTGCGAGAGCAGTACTTC.

This chain links TRBV5-1 with TRBJ1-6, with D unclear. Germline loops: CDR1 SGHRS, CDR2 YFSETQ. The CDR3 is 14 amino acids. Trimming pared 4 bases from V and 5 bases from J, leaving 10 bases between. CDR3: CASSPGFDNSPLHF. DNA for the CDR3: TGCGCCAGCAGCCCGGGGTTCGATAATTCACCCCTCCACTTT.

This clone showed up just once. The genes are TRBV5-1 and TRBJ1-5; TRBD1 agrees at 7 bases. The J segment lost 0 bases and the V segment lost 0 bases, leaving 12 bases of the junction unmatched. Germline loops: CDR1 SGHRS, CDR2 YFSETQ. The CDR3 is 19 amino acids. The CDR3: CASSLEPRDRIYSNQPQHF. In DNA, the CDR3 is TGCGCCAGCAGCTTGGAACCCCGGGACAGAATATATAGCAATCAGCCCCAGCATTTT.

The chain carries TRBV7-9 and TRBJ2-1; 11 nucleotides agree with TRBD2. Germline-derived CDR1 and CDR2 are SEHNR and FQNEAQ (reference sequence). The J segment lost 4 bases and the V segment lost 3 bases, leaving 5 bases of the junction unmatched. There are 16 residues in the CDR3. CDR3 region: CASSFQRLAGYNEQFF. In DNA, the CDR3 is TGTGCCAGCAGCTTTCAGCGACTAGCGGGATACAATGAGCAGTTCTTC.

CDR3 in amino acids: CASSLRAEVEQYF. CDR3 nucleotides: TGTGCCAGCAGCTTAAGAGCCGAGGTCGAGCAGTACTTC. This sequence joins TRBV7-9 and TRBJ2-7; unclear D gene. This CDR3 spans 13 amino acids. The V and J ends lost 2 bases and 6 bases respectively, with 11 bases between them. Germline-derived CDR1 and CDR2 are SEHNR and FQNEAQ (reference sequence).

This clone was recorded only once. The CDR3 nucleotides read TGCGCCAGCAGCCAAGGGCTAACTATCCTCTCTGGAAACACCATATATTTT. Translation: CASSQGLTILSGNTIYF. This sequence joins TRBV4-1 and TRBJ1-3; D not resolved. In germline, CDR1 is MGHRA, CDR2 YSYEKL. The CDR3 totals 17 residues. The ends were cut back, 1 base at V and 0 bases at J, with 13 bases in the middle.

This chain joins TRBV5-6 and TRBJ2-3, with 8 positions matching TRBD1. With V trimmed by 1 base and J by 0 bases, 13 bases remained unmatched. Germline CDR1 SGHDT, CDR2 YYEEEE. The CDR3 covers 19 residues. In DNA form, the CDR3 reads TGTGCCAGCAGCTTGTCACGGCAGGGGGCCTCTCCCAGCACAGATACGCAGTATTTT. Residues: CASSLSRQGASPSTDTQYF.

The chain carries TRBV19 and TRBJ2-3; D gene uncertain. Trimming took 7 bases from V and 4 from J, leaving 12 bases between them. The CDR3 spans 13 residues. Germline V lookup: CDR1 LNHDA, CDR2 SQIVND (reference sequence). CDR3 residues: CASTPHPADTQYF. The CDR3 region has the DNA TGTGCCAGTACCCCTCACCCCGCAGATACGCAGTATTTT.

A word on this clone: The same CDR3 also results from other DNA sequences found in this sample. This rearrangement joins TRBV11-2 to TRBJ2-5; no reliable D call. V gave up 3 bases and J gave up 0 bases, with 5 bases separating them. The CDR3 is made up of 13 amino acids. Germline V gives CDR1 SGHAT, CDR2 FQNNGV. CDR3 sequence (DNA): TGTGCCAGCAGCTTTCTGTACCAAGAGACCCAGTACTTC. Translation: CASSFLYQETQYF.

The CDR3 DNA reads TGTGCCAGTCGGGACAGCAATCAGCCCCAGCATTTT. Protein product: CASRDSNQPQHF. The J gene is TRBJ1-5, the V gene TRBV25-1; D is possibly TRBD1 (5 bases). Germline V gene sequence: CDR1 MGHDK, CDR2 SYGVNS. V dropped 9 bases and J dropped 1 base, with 7 bases sitting between them. This CDR3 is 12 amino acids long.

The rearrangement uses TRBV5-1 and TRBJ2-5; 7 bases map to TRBD2. The ends lost 2 bases at V and 3 bases at J; junction bases unmatched: 7. The CDR3 consists of 15 residues. CDR1 and CDR2 (germline): SGHRS, YFSETQ. The CDR3 reads CASSLPGGREETQYF. As DNA, the CDR3 is TGCGCCAGCAGCTTACCGGGGGGACGCGAAGAGACCCAGTACTTC. The whole variable domain, filled in from reference TRBV5-1 and TRBJ2-5, reads KAGVTQTPRYLIKTRGQQVTLSCSPISGHRSVSWYQQTPGQGLQFLFEYFSETQRNKGNFPGRFSGRQFSNSRSEMNVSTLELGDSALYLCASSLPGGREETQYFGPGTRLLVL.

Turning to this clone: Other DNA sequences within the sample encode an identical CDR3. The CDR3 sequence: CASSFGANEKLFF. In DNA form, the CDR3 reads TGTGCCAGCAGCTTTGGCGCTAATGAAAAACTGTTTTTT. The chain couples TRBV11-2 to TRBJ1-4; D gene uncertain. The CDR3 covers 13 residues. Trimming shortened V by 3 bases and J by 3 bases, and 5 bases separated the two germline ends. Germline loops: CDR1 SGHAT, CDR2 FQNNGV.

CDR3: CASSRGGTGINYGYTF. CDR3 nucleotide sequence: TGCGCCAGCAGCCGGGGTGGCACCGGTATCAACTATGGCTACACCTTC. This rearrangement joins TRBV4-3 to TRBJ1-2; D unresolved. Germline V gene sequence: CDR1 LGHNA, CDR2 YSLEER. Between the trimmed V and J ends, which lost 4 bases and 2 bases, there was a span of 17 bases. The CDR3 is 16 residues long.

This clone was seen just once. The rearrangement uses TRBV27 and TRBJ2-3; 7 nucleotides match TRBD1. The V gene's germline CDR1 is MNHEY and CDR2 SMNVEV (reference sequence). V gave up 7 bases and J gave up 0 bases; unmatched junction bases: 10. The CDR3 is 16 amino acids. CDR3 region: CASTPEGAFSTDTQYF. CDR3 coding DNA: TGTGCCAGCACCCCTGAGGGGGCGTTTAGCACAGATACGCAGTATTTT.

This chain connects TRBV29-1 to TRBJ2-7, with a weak D call TRBD1 (5 bases). V was pared by 3 bases and J by 4 bases, with 13 bases between. The CDR3 covers 13 residues. Germline CDR1 SQVTM, CDR2 ANQGSEA. The CDR3 sequence is CSVESQGAYEQYF. In DNA form, the CDR3 reads TGCAGCGTTGAGTCCCAAGGGGCTTACGAGCAGTACTTC.

This sequence joins TRBV10-3 and TRBJ2-5; D gene unclear. Germline V gives CDR1 ENHRY, CDR2 SYGVKD. Trimming left V 0 bases short and J 4 bases short, with 6 bases between. The CDR3 extends over 13 amino acids. The CDR3 protein is CAISESSAETQYF. The DNA for the CDR3 is TGTGCCATCAGTGAGTCCTCCGCAGAGACCCAGTACTTC.

This clone is a singleton in its sample. This sequence joins TRBV7-9 and TRBJ2-7, with D perhaps assigned TRBD1 or TRBD2 (5 bases each). CDR1 and CDR2 (germline): SEHNR, FQNEAQ (reference sequence). V lost 5 bases and J lost 1, with 18 bases in between. The CDR3 is made up of 16 amino acids. This CDR3 is CASSPPGWGSSYEQYF. The CDR3 bases are TGTGCCAGCAGCCCCCCGGGATGGGGGAGTTCCTACGAGCAGTACTTC.

V usage is TRBV5-1 and J usage is TRBJ2-7; D is possibly TRBD1 (5 bases). Germline values: CDR1 SGHRS, CDR2 YFSETQ. The CDR3 runs to 15 residues. V lost 0 bases and J lost 0, with 10 bases in between. CDR3 bases: TGCGCCAGCAGCTTGGACAGGTCTAACTCCTACGAGCAGTACTTC. Its protein product is CASSLDRSNSYEQYF. The whole variable domain, remainder taken from reference TRBV5-1 and TRBJ2-7, is KAGVTQTPRYLIKTRGQQVTLSCSPISGHRSVSWYQQTPGQGLQFLFEYFSETQRNKGNFPGRFSGRQFSNSRSEMNVSTLELGDSALYLCASSLDRSNSYEQYFGPGTRLTVT.

V is TRBV6-5 and J is TRBJ2-7; D may be TRBD1 (6 bases). V lost 5 bases, J lost 2 bases, and 13 bases lay in between. Germline V CDR1 and CDR2: MNHEY, SVGAGI. CDR3 size: 14 residues. The DNA of the CDR3 is TGTGCCAGCAGTCCTAACAGGGTAGCCTACGAGCAGTACTTC. Translating gives CASSPNRVAYEQYF.

V gene TRBV15 combines with J gene TRBJ2-7, with 7 bases identical to TRBD1. Trimming removed 0 bases from V and 6 bases from J; junction bases left unmatched: 5. The CDR3 sequence is 14 residues long. Germline CDR1 is LNHNV and CDR2 is YYDKDF (reference sequence). CDR3 protein: CATSRDSGGVEQYF. The DNA for the CDR3 is TGTGCCACCAGCAGAGATTCAGGGGGTGTCGAGCAGTACTTC.

The chain employs TRBV2 and TRBJ2-1, with 11 nucleotides matching TRBD2. With V trimmed by 4 bases and J by 4 bases, 6 bases remained unmatched. This CDR3 region has 16 residues. CDR1 SNHLY and CDR2 FYNNEI come from the germline V gene. The CDR3 sequence: CASSGGSGRVYNEQFF. CDR3 sequence (DNA): TGTGCCAGCAGTGGGGGTAGCGGGAGGGTATACAATGAGCAGTTCTTC.

The genes are TRBV25-1 and TRBJ1-2; D is undetermined. The CDR3 consists of 15 residues. Deletions cut 5 bases from V and 3 bases from J, with 16 bases between. CDR1 and CDR2 (germline): MGHDK, SYGVNS. The CDR3 spells CASSPTRGVDYGYTF. The CDR3, as DNA: TGTGCCAGCAGTCCTACGCGGGGTGTCGACTATGGCTACACCTTC.

The V call is TRBV6-1, the J call TRBJ2-1; 11 nucleotides agree with TRBD2. The J segment lost 3 bases and the V segment lost 9 bases, leaving 7 bases of the junction unmatched. The CDR3 is made up of 15 amino acids. Germline values: CDR1 MNHNS, CDR2 SASEGT. The CDR3 nucleotides are TGTGCCAGTCGTAGCGGGAGGGCGATCTACAATGAGCAGTTCTTC. Its translation is CASRSGRAIYNEQFF.

Notes on this clone: Other DNA sequences in this specimen translate into the identical CDR3. This sequence joins TRBV18 and TRBJ2-2; tentatively, D is TRBD1 (6 bases). V was shortened by 2 bases and J by 0 bases, with 7 bases between the two germline ends. The germline CDR1 and CDR2 sequences are KGHSH and LQKENI. CDR3 length equals 15 residues. CDR3 amino acids: CASSPGGPNTGELFF. As DNA, the CDR3 is TGTGCCAGCTCACCAGGGGGCCCGAACACCGGGGAGCTGTTTTTT.

The chain is built from TRBV4-1 and TRBJ2-7; 7 nucleotides match TRBD2. From germline, CDR1 is MGHRA and CDR2 YSYEKL. Trimming at V came to 2 bases and at J to 0 bases, leaving 7 bases not matched to a gene. The CDR3 runs 16 residues. CDR3 sequence: CASSQSLASGSYEQYF. In DNA form, the CDR3 reads TGCGCCAGCAGCCAATCCCTTGCTAGCGGCTCCTACGAGCAGTACTTC.

The V gene is TRBV30, the J gene TRBJ1-2; tentative D call: TRBD1 (6 bases). CDR3 length: 19 amino acids. Germline V gene sequence: CDR1 GTSNPN, CDR2 SVGIG (reference sequence). V dropped 0 bases and J dropped 7 bases, with 30 bases sitting between them. CDR3 coding DNA: TGTGCCTGGAGTGTCCCCCTGAAACGCAACCTACAGGGCCGGGGTGGCTACACCTTC. Its translation: CAWSVPLKRNLQGRGGYTF.

This chain uses TRBV7-9 with TRBJ2-7; D may be TRBD2 (6 bases). Trimming stripped 5 bases from V and 7 bases from J, with 18 bases between. The CDR3 spans 14 residues. Germline CDR1 and CDR2: SEHNR and FQNEAQ (reference sequence). The CDR3: CASSMPGLSWEQYF. Here the CDR3 DNA reads TGTGCCAGCAGCATGCCGGGACTTAGCTGGGAGCAGTACTTC.

The V and J genes are TRBV27 and TRBJ1-6, with 7 bases matching TRBD1. Germline values: CDR1 MNHEY, CDR2 SMNVEV (reference sequence). The trim removed 4 bases at V and 7 bases at J, leaving 7 bases unmatched. This CDR3 comprises 15 residues. In nucleotides, the CDR3 is TGTGCCAGCAGTTCCGGGACAGAGAGAAATTCACCCCTCCACTTT. This gives the protein CASSSGTERNSPLHF.

The V call is TRBV6-1, the J call TRBJ2-7, with 8 bases fitting TRBD1. J gave up 5 bases and V 1 base, and 7 bases lay outside the gene matches. In germline, CDR1 is MNHNS, CDR2 SASEGT. This CDR3 is 15 amino acids long. CDR3 in amino acids: CASSEGQGARDEQYF. As DNA, the CDR3 is TGTGCCAGCAGTGAAGGGCAGGGGGCAAGGGACGAGCAGTACTTC.

The chain uses TRBV5-8 and TRBJ2-7, with D unresolved. Germline-derived CDR1 and CDR2 are SGHTS and YDEGEE. The CDR3 spans 12 residues. Deletions cut 2 bases from V and 4 bases from J, with 7 bases between. CDR3 in amino acids: CASSFNGYEQYF. The CDR3 bases are TGTGCCAGCAGCTTTAATGGGTACGAGCAGTACTTC.

The chain joins TRBV9 to TRBJ2-2; tentative D call: TRBD1 (6 bases). This CDR3 is built from 16 residues. Germline CDR1 reads SGDLS; CDR2 reads YYNGEE. Trimming removed 4 bases at V and 2 bases at J, with 15 bases between. The CDR3 nucleotides read TGTGCCAGCAGCCCGTTAGGACAGCAAAACACCGGGGAGCTGTTTTTT. It translates to CASSPLGQQNTGELFF.